The rows below give T cell receptor beta chains drawn from one sample of a study of blood T cell repertoires in COVID-19. Clones were sequenced by immunoSEQ multiplex PCR, and TCRdb holds only the in-frame ones, with some missing. The repertoire includes 310,000 or so clones, 80% to 90% of them detected once, and approximately 1.2% sits in the top ten. Material for sequencing was peripheral blood. The receptors stem from a woman in her fifties or sixties with acute or convalescent COVID-19. Each CDR3 is given with its conserved first and last residue. The order of the fields is V gene, D gene, J gene, clone size, CDR3 DNA, CDR3 protein. The D gene is left open where the match is weak. A row's size may be missing; if present it is once, few, many or a size class.

v_gene: TRBV6-4
d_gene: TRBD1
j_gene: TRBJ1-2
abundance: -
CDR3nt: TGTGCCAGCAGCGGACAGGGACGTAGCTACACCTTC
CDR3aa: CASSGQGRSYTF

v_gene: TRBV11-2
d_gene: -
j_gene: TRBJ1-4
abundance: -
CDR3nt: TGTGCCAGCAGGAACCTACAGGGATCTGAAAAACTGTTTTTT
CDR3aa: CASRNLQGSEKLFF

v_gene: TRBV27
d_gene: -
j_gene: TRBJ2-7
abundance: -
CDR3nt: TGTGCCAGCAGTTTGTCAGGGGTGTTGCCCTACGAGCAGTACTTC
CDR3aa: CASSLSGVLPYEQYF

v_gene: TRBV27
d_gene: -
j_gene: TRBJ1-2
abundance: -
CDR3nt: TGTGCCAGCACCCCACAGGTAAATGGCTACACCTTC
CDR3aa: CASTPQVNGYTF

v_gene: TRBV12-3/TRBV12-4
d_gene: TRBD2
j_gene: TRBJ2-1
abundance: once
CDR3nt: TGTGCCAGCAGTTCAGGGAGGGCCAATGAGCAGTTCTTC
CDR3aa: CASSSGRANEQFF

v_gene: TRBV5-1
d_gene: -
j_gene: TRBJ1-3
abundance: few
CDR3nt: TGCGCCAGCAGCGAGTCCGCAATCCGGGGTGCTGGAAACACCATATATTTT
CDR3aa: CASSESAIRGAGNTIYF

v_gene: TRBV5-1
d_gene: -
j_gene: TRBJ2-3
abundance: -
CDR3nt: TGCGCCAGCAGCTCAAATAGCGTCTTTGCAGATACGCAGTATTTT
CDR3aa: CASSSNSVFADTQYF

v_gene: TRBV30
d_gene: TRBD2
j_gene: TRBJ2-1
abundance: -
CDR3nt: TGTGCCTGGAGTGGGCTAGCGGGGGGGACCTCCCACAATGAGCAGTTCTTC
CDR3aa: CAWSGLAGGTSHNEQFF

v_gene: TRBV19
d_gene: -
j_gene: TRBJ1-2
abundance: -
CDR3nt: TGTGCCACGCGGGAGGGAGGGGCAGCGAACTATGGCTACACCTTC
CDR3aa: CATREGGAANYGYTF

v_gene: TRBV5-4
d_gene: TRBD1
j_gene: TRBJ2-5
abundance: -
CDR3nt: TGTGCCAGCAGTTCCGGGACAGTGGAAAGCGAGACCCAGTACTTC
CDR3aa: CASSSGTVESETQYF

v_gene: TRBV4-2
d_gene: -
j_gene: TRBJ2-2
abundance: -
CDR3nt: TGTGCCAGCAGCCAAGATCTAGCGGGACAGGCCAACACCGGGGAGCTGTTTTTT
CDR3aa: CASSQDLAGQANTGELFF

v_gene: TRBV2
d_gene: -
j_gene: TRBJ2-1
abundance: -
CDR3nt: TGTGCCTCCAGGGACCCTCGCGGGGCCTACAATGAGCAGTTCTTC
CDR3aa: CASRDPRGAYNEQFF

v_gene: TRBV6-6
d_gene: TRBD1
j_gene: TRBJ1-1
abundance: -
CDR3nt: TGTGCCAGCAGTTACGAGACAGGGGGCGGTGAAGCTTTCTTT
CDR3aa: CASSYETGGGEAFF

v_gene: TRBV6-5
d_gene: -
j_gene: TRBJ2-5
abundance: -
CDR3nt: TGTGCCAGCAGATACGACAACCGCGAGACCCAGTACTTC
CDR3aa: CASRYDNRETQYF

v_gene: TRBV5-1
d_gene: TRBD1
j_gene: TRBJ2-6
abundance: -
CDR3nt: TGCGCCAGCAGCTTCAGGGGGAGCTCTGGGGCCAACGTCCTGACTTTC
CDR3aa: CASSFRGSSGANVLTF

v_gene: TRBV19
d_gene: -
j_gene: TRBJ1-2
abundance: -
CDR3nt: TGTGCCAGTAGTAGTCTGGGGGCGCAGGTTGGCTACACCTTC
CDR3aa: CASSSLGAQVGYTF

v_gene: TRBV19
d_gene: -
j_gene: TRBJ1-5
abundance: few
CDR3nt: TGTGCCAGTAGTATAAATCGGCAGGGATACAATCAGCCCCAGCATTTT
CDR3aa: CASSINRQGYNQPQHF

v_gene: TRBV7-9
d_gene: -
j_gene: TRBJ1-1
abundance: -
CDR3nt: TGTGCCAGCAGCGTCGGACTGGGGAACACTGAAGCTTTCTTT
CDR3aa: CASSVGLGNTEAFF

v_gene: TRBV5-4
d_gene: -
j_gene: TRBJ2-7
abundance: -
CDR3nt: TGTGCCAGCAGCTTGGTGGGCGCTACCGACTACGAGCAGTACTTC
CDR3aa: CASSLVGATDYEQYF

v_gene: TRBV19
d_gene: -
j_gene: TRBJ1-2
abundance: -
CDR3nt: TGTGCCAGTAGTATGTGGGGGGTAAACTATGGCTACACCTTC
CDR3aa: CASSMWGVNYGYTF

v_gene: TRBV10-3
d_gene: TRBD1
j_gene: TRBJ2-5
abundance: once
CDR3nt: TGTGCCATCAGATTACAGGGGCCTCAAGAGACCCAGTACTTC
CDR3aa: CAIRLQGPQETQYF

v_gene: TRBV5-1
d_gene: -
j_gene: TRBJ1-1
abundance: once
CDR3nt: TGCGCCAGCACTTTGAAGGGGGTAGGTACCATGAACACTGAAGCTTTCTTT
CDR3aa: CASTLKGVGTMNTEAFF

v_gene: TRBV5-1
d_gene: TRBD1
j_gene: TRBJ1-2
abundance: -
CDR3nt: TGCGCCAGCAGCTGGGGACAGGGCATCGAAGGCTACACCTTC
CDR3aa: CASSWGQGIEGYTF

v_gene: TRBV18
d_gene: TRBD1
j_gene: TRBJ1-6
abundance: once
CDR3nt: TGTGCCAGCTCACTAGTCGGACAGGGGAGATCACCCCTCCACTTT
CDR3aa: CASSLVGQGRSPLHF

v_gene: TRBV7-9
d_gene: TRBD1
j_gene: TRBJ2-1
abundance: -
CDR3nt: TGTGCCAGCACCAAAAGGGGGGGACAGGGCTTCAATGAGCAGTTCTTC
CDR3aa: CASTKRGGQGFNEQFF

v_gene: TRBV3-1/TRBV3-2
d_gene: -
j_gene: TRBJ1-5
abundance: few
CDR3nt: TGTGCCAGCAGCCAATTCCGGGATCAGCCCCAGCATTTT
CDR3aa: CASSQFRDQPQHF

v_gene: TRBV29-1
d_gene: -
j_gene: TRBJ1-1
abundance: -
CDR3nt: TGCAGCGTCCTCCGGGACATGGGGGACACTGAAGCTTTCTTT
CDR3aa: CSVLRDMGDTEAFF

v_gene: TRBV10-3
d_gene: TRBD2
j_gene: TRBJ2-3
abundance: -
CDR3nt: TGTGCCATCAGTTTAGCGGGAGGGCGGGAAGATACGCAGTATTTT
CDR3aa: CAISLAGGREDTQYF